The clone carrying this T cell receptor beta chain was seen more than once but under ten times. Its antigen remains unidentified. This entry belongs to a study of CD8 T cells in ankylosing spondylitis. General study results and limits: Both synovial fluid and blood in reactive arthritis had previously been reported to carry some motif variants. A TCR beta motif made of eight highly homologous variants seemed typical of ankylosing spondylitis blood. Significant enrichment of disease-linked clones was reportedly seen in matched ankylosing spondylitis synovial fluid.

Trimming removed 2 bases at V and 1 base at J, with 14 bases between. The germline CDR1 and CDR2 sequences are DFQATT and SNEGSKA (reference sequence). There are 15 residues in the CDR3. 5'-RACE, quantitative and with molecular barcodes, yielded the TCR beta libraries. Each CDR3 protein gets one entry after TCRdb re-called the 5' RACE reads with MiXCR. The sample comprises some 250,000 distinct CDR3 sequences, roughly a quarter of which are singletons, and 0.5% to 0.65% rests with the top ten. The specimen was blood, either unsorted or a sorted T cell fraction (not recorded which). The V call is TRBV20-1, the J call TRBJ2-5; D is uncertain. The source is a male donor with ankylosing spondylitis or in good health (not recorded which). CDR3 DNA: TGCAGTGCTAGAATTACAGCACCTGCCCAAGAGACCCAGTACTTC. Residues: CSARITAPAQETQYF.